Below are 9 T cell receptor beta chains sequenced from a single sample in a study of human T cells and chemical hapten exposure. MiXCR, applied by TCRdb to the RACE reads, yields one record per CDR3 protein. This sample carries 370,000 or so distinct CDR3 sequences, around 5% of them seen once, and the ten largest clones take 2% to 2.5%. Time point meaning: patch test 1, 2 weeks after DPC sensitization. Documented treatment: therapeutic diphenylcyclopropenone sensitization with weekly scalp DPC. Source: whole blood, taken in connection with sensitization to the hapten diphenylcyclopropenone (DPC). These receptors were taken from a woman in her forties or fifties with alopecia areata. Some clones in this sample may be carry-over from other donors' samples.

This clonotype was observed many times. J is TRBJ1-1 and V is TRBV4-2; a weak D match, TRBD1 (6 bases). V was clipped by 6 bases and J by 4 bases, with 18 bases between them. The CDR3 extends over 15 amino acids. CDR1 is LGHNA, CDR2 YNFKEQ, per germline. The CDR3 DNA is TGTGCCAGCAGGCGCGTCGGGGGGGCGGTCACTGAAGCTTTCTTT. The encoded protein is CASRRVGGAVTEAFF.

This clonotype showed up just a few times. The chain recombines TRBV5-4 with TRBJ2-3; the D gene is possibly TRBD1 (6 bases). Trimming took 4 bases from V and 1 from J, leaving 16 bases between them. The CDR3 loop spans 16 amino acids. CDR1 SGHNT and CDR2 YYREEE come from the germline V gene (reference sequence). The CDR3 DNA follows: TGTGCCAGCAGCGGGGGACAAACCCCTGGCACAGATACGCAGTATTTT. Translated: CASSGGQTPGTDTQYF. The whole variable domain, remainder taken from reference TRBV5-4 and TRBJ2-3, is ETGVTQSPTHLIKTRGQQVTLRCSSQSGHNTVSWYQQALGQGPQFIFQYYREEENGRGNFPPRFSGLQFPNYSSELNVNALELDDSALYLCASSGGQTPGTDTQYFGPGTRLTVL.

This clonotype appeared a few times. The rearrangement links TRBV7-2 to TRBJ2-3; 9 bases map to TRBD2. The CDR3 totals 15 residues. The V gene end was trimmed by 6 bases and the J gene end by 4 bases; junction bases not matched to a gene: 8. Germline V gene lookup returns CDR1 SGHTA and CDR2 FQGNSA. This chain's CDR3 is CASRRGGRASDTQYF. In DNA, the CDR3 is TGTGCCAGCAGACGGGGCGGGAGGGCTTCAGATACGCAGTATTTT.

The rearrangement joins TRBV11-2 to TRBJ2-5, with 8 bases lining up with TRBD2. The V segment lost 8 bases and the J segment 1 base; nucleotides outside the gene matches: 6. The CDR3 length is 14 residues. Germline-derived CDR1 and CDR2 are SGHAT and FQNNGV. The CDR3 DNA is TGTGCCAGCGAGAGCGGGGGTGCCCAAGAGACCCAGTACTTC. Translating gives CASESGGAQETQYF.

This clonotype was counted at least ten times. This sequence joins TRBV20-1 and TRBJ1-5, with a tentative D call TRBD1 (6 bases). V shed 0 bases and J shed 5 bases, with 14 bases lying between them. Germline CDR1 and CDR2: DFQATT and SNEGSKA (reference sequence). The CDR3 has 15 amino acids. The CDR3 sequence: CSARDWQGRDQPQHF. CDR3 coding DNA: TGCAGTGCTAGAGATTGGCAGGGGAGAGATCAGCCCCAGCATTTT.

The table lists this clonotype with a few counts. The rearrangement links TRBV29-1 to TRBJ2-2, with a weak D call TRBD2 (6 bases). The CDR3 consists of 14 residues. The V end lost 7 bases, the J end lost 0 bases, and 12 bases lay between the germline ends. Germline CDR1 reads SQVTM; CDR2 reads ANQGSEA. The DNA of the CDR3 is TGCAGCGCGGGGGTCGTGACGAACACCGGGGAGCTGTTTTTT. Amino acid sequence: CSAGVVTNTGELFF.

This clonotype was counted only a few times. The V call is TRBV25-1, the J call TRBJ1-1, with TRBD1 as a possible D gene (6 bases). The CDR3 is made up of 15 amino acids. Germline V CDR1 and CDR2: MGHDK, SYGVNS. Trimming pared 2 bases from V and 3 bases from J, leaving 13 bases between. CDR3 loop: CASSERQGTDTEAFF. Here the CDR3 DNA reads TGTGCCAGCAGTGAACGCCAGGGGACGGACACTGAAGCTTTCTTT.

This clonotype was counted many times. The chain couples TRBV28 to TRBJ2-3, with D perhaps being TRBD1 or TRBD2 (5 bases each). Per the germline V gene, CDR1 is MDHEN and CDR2 is SYDVKM. The CDR3 runs to 18 residues. V dropped 6 bases and J dropped 2 bases, with 24 bases sitting between them. Here the CDR3 DNA reads TGTGCCAGCAGCCTAAACGCCCTTGGGACGCCCACCACAGATACGCAGTATTTT. Protein product: CASSLNALGTPTTDTQYF.

The sample holds many counts of this clonotype. The J gene is TRBJ1-1, the V gene TRBV5-1; D is possibly TRBD1 (6 bases). Germline CDR1 reads SGHRS; CDR2 reads YFSETQ. The V end lost 3 bases, the J end lost 1 base, and 13 bases lay between the germline ends. CDR3 length: 15 residues. DNA of the CDR3: TGCGCCAGCAGCTCATGGTCAGGGGAGAACACTGAAGCTTTCTTT. Translated, it gives CASSSWSGENTEAFF.